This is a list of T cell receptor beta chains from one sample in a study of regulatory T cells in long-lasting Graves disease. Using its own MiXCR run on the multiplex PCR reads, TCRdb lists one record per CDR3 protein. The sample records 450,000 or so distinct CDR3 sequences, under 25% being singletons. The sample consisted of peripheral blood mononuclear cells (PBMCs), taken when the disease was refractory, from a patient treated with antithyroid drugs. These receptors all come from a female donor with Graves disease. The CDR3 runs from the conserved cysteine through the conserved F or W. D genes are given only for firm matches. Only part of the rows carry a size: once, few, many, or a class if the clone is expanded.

CDR3nt: TGTGCCAGCAGCCCTGGGGTGGGGGTGACCACGTACTTC
CDR3aa: CASSPGVGVTTYF
d_gene: .
v_gene: TRBV28
abundance: few
j_gene: TRBJ2-4

CDR3nt: TGTGCCAGCAGTTACTCGAGGAATGAGCAGTTCTTC
CDR3aa: CASSYSRNEQFF
d_gene: .
v_gene: TRBV6-2/TRBV6-3
abundance: .
j_gene: TRBJ2-1

CDR3nt: TGTGCCAGCAGCTTAGGTAATCTTCGGGCGGGCAGCAATCAGCCCCAGCATTTT
CDR3aa: CASSLGNLRAGSNQPQHF
d_gene: .
v_gene: TRBV7-9
abundance: .
j_gene: TRBJ1-5

CDR3nt: TGTGCCAGCAGTTTAAGAGCTCATACGCAGTATTTT
CDR3aa: CASSLRAHTQYF
d_gene: .
v_gene: TRBV28
abundance: .
j_gene: TRBJ2-3

CDR3nt: TGTGCCACCAGCACGTACCTCCGGGACAGGGTTTACGAGCAGTACTTC
CDR3aa: CATSTYLRDRVYEQYF
d_gene: TRBD1
v_gene: TRBV15
abundance: few
j_gene: TRBJ2-7

CDR3nt: TGTGCCAGCAGAGCTCCTCAGGAGACCCAGTACTTC
CDR3aa: CASRAPQETQYF
d_gene: .
v_gene: TRBV6-1
abundance: many
j_gene: TRBJ2-5

CDR3nt: TGCGCCAGCAGCTTGGGACAGTGGCGCTCTGGGGCCAACGTCCTGACTTTC
CDR3aa: CASSLGQWRSGANVLTF
d_gene: .
v_gene: TRBV5-1
abundance: few
j_gene: TRBJ2-6

CDR3nt: TGTGCCAGCAGCTTAAATCAGGGCACCGGGGAGCTGTTTTTT
CDR3aa: CASSLNQGTGELFF
d_gene: .
v_gene: TRBV7-9
abundance: .
j_gene: TRBJ2-2

CDR3nt: TGCCAGGTTCAGTATGGAAACACCATATATTTT
CDR3aa: CQVQYGNTIYF
d_gene: .
v_gene: TRBV28
abundance: .
j_gene: TRBJ1-3

CDR3nt: TGTGCCAGCAGTTTGCGGACAGATGGACAGCCCCAGCATTTT
CDR3aa: CASSLRTDGQPQHF
d_gene: .
v_gene: TRBV27
abundance: .
j_gene: TRBJ1-5

CDR3nt: TGCAGTGCTAGTGCGGACCGGACCCAGTACTTC
CDR3aa: CSASADRTQYF
d_gene: .
v_gene: TRBV20-1
abundance: many
j_gene: TRBJ2-5

CDR3nt: TGTGCCAGCAGTTACTCGAGAGGGACCACTGAAGCTTTCTTT
CDR3aa: CASSYSRGTTEAFF
d_gene: .
v_gene: TRBV6-5
abundance: .
j_gene: TRBJ1-1

CDR3nt: TGCGCCAGCAGCCTACGGCTCCGCGGCGACACTGAAGCTTTCTTT
CDR3aa: CASSLRLRGDTEAFF
d_gene: .
v_gene: TRBV4-1
abundance: few
j_gene: TRBJ1-1

CDR3nt: TGTGCCAGCAAGTTATTAGGGGGCACTGAAGCTTTCTTT
CDR3aa: CASKLLGGTEAFF
d_gene: .
v_gene: TRBV27
abundance: many
j_gene: TRBJ1-1

CDR3nt: TGTGCCAGCAGCCCCCATGGGACAGGGGCCTACGAGCAGTACTTC
CDR3aa: CASSPHGTGAYEQYF
d_gene: TRBD1
v_gene: TRBV7-2
abundance: few
j_gene: TRBJ2-7

CDR3nt: TGTGCCAGCAGTGCAGGGACCTCTGGGACCCAGTACTTC
CDR3aa: CASSAGTSGTQYF
d_gene: .
v_gene: TRBV12-3/TRBV12-4
abundance: many
j_gene: TRBJ2-5

CDR3nt: TGTGCCAGCAGTACAGGGTTTTTGGCTTTCTTT
CDR3aa: CASSTGFLAFF
d_gene: .
v_gene: TRBV6-1
abundance: many
j_gene: TRBJ1-1

CDR3nt: TGTGCCAGCACCTTTAGCGGGGGCACAGATACGCAGTATTTT
CDR3aa: CASTFSGGTDTQYF
d_gene: TRBD2
v_gene: TRBV27
abundance: few
j_gene: TRBJ2-3

CDR3nt: TGTGCCAGCAGCTTCGCCTTCGGGACCGTCGCGAACACCGGGGAGCTGTTTTTT
CDR3aa: CASSFAFGTVANTGELFF
d_gene: .
v_gene: TRBV7-2
abundance: many
j_gene: TRBJ2-2

CDR3nt: TGTGCCAGCAGCTCGTCCCGGGGTTCGAGAGGGGAGACCCAGTACTTC
CDR3aa: CASSSSRGSRGETQYF
d_gene: .
v_gene: TRBV7-8
abundance: few
j_gene: TRBJ2-5

CDR3nt: TGCAGCGTTGAAGGCTCGGGGAGGAGCGAGCAGTACTTC
CDR3aa: CSVEGSGRSEQYF
d_gene: .
v_gene: TRBV29-1
abundance: .
j_gene: TRBJ2-7

CDR3nt: TGTGCCAGTATGGTGCTATCAAACACCGGGGAGCTGTTTTTT
CDR3aa: CASMVLSNTGELFF
d_gene: .
v_gene: TRBV19
abundance: .
j_gene: TRBJ2-2

CDR3nt: TGTGCCAGCAGTACCTGGAGAGGGGCCACCGGGGAGCTGTTTTTT
CDR3aa: CASSTWRGATGELFF
d_gene: .
v_gene: TRBV28
abundance: many
j_gene: TRBJ2-2

CDR3nt: TGTGCCTGGAGTGACCAGGGACACTATGGCTACACCTTC
CDR3aa: CAWSDQGHYGYTF
d_gene: .
v_gene: TRBV30
abundance: many
j_gene: TRBJ1-2

CDR3nt: TGCAGTGCTAGCTTAACAGGGATGAACACTGAAGCTTTCTTT
CDR3aa: CSASLTGMNTEAFF
d_gene: .
v_gene: TRBV20-1
abundance: many
j_gene: TRBJ1-1

CDR3nt: TGTGCCAGCAGTTTATTAAGCACTGAAGCTTTCTTT
CDR3aa: CASSLLSTEAFF
d_gene: .
v_gene: TRBV28
abundance: many
j_gene: TRBJ1-1

CDR3nt: TGTGCCAGCAGTTTAGCGGGAGAGAGTACCTACGAGCAGTACTTC
CDR3aa: CASSLAGESTYEQYF
d_gene: TRBD2
v_gene: TRBV28
abundance: many
j_gene: TRBJ2-7

CDR3nt: TGTGCCACCAGTGATTTTAATAGCGGGGAAGAGACCCAGTACTTC
CDR3aa: CATSDFNSGEETQYF
d_gene: TRBD2
v_gene: TRBV24-1
abundance: many
j_gene: TRBJ2-5

CDR3nt: TGTGCCAGCACCCCCGACAGGATGGGCCACGAGCAGTACTTC
CDR3aa: CASTPDRMGHEQYF
d_gene: .
v_gene: TRBV25-1
abundance: .
j_gene: TRBJ2-7

CDR3nt: TGCGCCAGCAGCCCCGGACTAGCGAGAGGGGGGGAGCTGTTTTTT
CDR3aa: CASSPGLARGGELFF
d_gene: TRBD2
v_gene: TRBV4-1
abundance: .
j_gene: TRBJ2-2

CDR3nt: TGTGCCAGCGCGAAATTTGGTAATGAAAAACTGTTTTTT
CDR3aa: CASAKFGNEKLFF
d_gene: .
v_gene: TRBV7-2
abundance: .
j_gene: TRBJ1-4

CDR3nt: TGTGCCAGCGTCAGCTTAGGGATCTCCTACGAGCAGTACTTC
CDR3aa: CASVSLGISYEQYF
d_gene: .
v_gene: TRBV11-2
abundance: many
j_gene: TRBJ2-7

CDR3nt: TGTGCCAGCAGGAAGGGGTTTGGAGGGGATAGCAATCAGCCCCAGCATTTT
CDR3aa: CASRKGFGGDSNQPQHF
d_gene: .
v_gene: TRBV6-2/TRBV6-3
abundance: .
j_gene: TRBJ1-5

CDR3nt: TGTGCCAGCAGCCCCACCGGGACAACCGCCGGGGAGCTGTTTTTT
CDR3aa: CASSPTGTTAGELFF
d_gene: .
v_gene: TRBV7-2
abundance: many
j_gene: TRBJ2-2

CDR3nt: TGCGCCAGCAGCCAAGGTCCGGGGGCTGAAGCTTTCTTT
CDR3aa: CASSQGPGAEAFF
d_gene: .
v_gene: TRBV4-3
abundance: .
j_gene: TRBJ1-1

CDR3nt: TGTGCCAGCAGTTCCGGGACAGGGGTCGTGGGTGGCTACACCTTC
CDR3aa: CASSSGTGVVGGYTF
d_gene: TRBD1
v_gene: TRBV12-3/TRBV12-4
abundance: .
j_gene: TRBJ1-2

CDR3nt: TGTGCCAGCAGCTTCAGGGGGCTTGAGCAGTACTTC
CDR3aa: CASSFRGLEQYF
d_gene: TRBD1
v_gene: TRBV14
abundance: few
j_gene: TRBJ2-7

CDR3nt: TGTGCCAGTAGTACCAACGGGGCGAACTATGGCTACACCTTC
CDR3aa: CASSTNGANYGYTF
d_gene: .
v_gene: TRBV19
abundance: .
j_gene: TRBJ1-2

CDR3nt: TGTGCCAGCAGCTTAAGGCGGGAGGGTTTAGAGACCCAGTACTTC
CDR3aa: CASSLRREGLETQYF
d_gene: TRBD2
v_gene: TRBV7-2
abundance: few
j_gene: TRBJ2-5

CDR3nt: TGTGCCAGCAGTACGGGACTAGCGGGGCTAGCCAAAAACATTCAGTACTTC
CDR3aa: CASSTGLAGLAKNIQYF
d_gene: TRBD2
v_gene: TRBV28
abundance: many
j_gene: TRBJ2-4

CDR3nt: TGTGCCAGCAGTCCAGGGAACGGGGGTGAAGCTTTCTTT
CDR3aa: CASSPGNGGEAFF
d_gene: .
v_gene: TRBV7-3
abundance: many
j_gene: TRBJ1-1

CDR3nt: TGTGCCAGCAGGCTGAGGGGTAACACTGAAGCTTTCTTT
CDR3aa: CASRLRGNTEAFF
d_gene: .
v_gene: TRBV6-1
abundance: many
j_gene: TRBJ1-1

CDR3nt: TGTGCCAGCAGTTCCCCGACTCGGGGAACTGAAGCTTTCTTT
CDR3aa: CASSSPTRGTEAFF
d_gene: .
v_gene: TRBV27
abundance: .
j_gene: TRBJ1-1

CDR3nt: TGTGCCAGCAGTTTATTAGAGGCCATGGGCTACGAGCAGTACTTC
CDR3aa: CASSLLEAMGYEQYF
d_gene: .
v_gene: TRBV12-3/TRBV12-4
abundance: many
j_gene: TRBJ2-7

CDR3nt: TGTGCCAGCAGATTGCGGGGAGAGCAGTACTTC
CDR3aa: CASRLRGEQYF
d_gene: .
v_gene: TRBV12-3/TRBV12-4
abundance: many
j_gene: TRBJ2-7

CDR3nt: TGCAGTGCTAGAAGCAGGGTCGCTGGCAATCAGCCCCAGCATTTT
CDR3aa: CSARSRVAGNQPQHF
d_gene: .
v_gene: TRBV20-1
abundance: .
j_gene: TRBJ1-5

CDR3nt: TGCAGTGCTACTGATCCAGGGGGCTTGGCTAATGAAAAACTGTTTTTT
CDR3aa: CSATDPGGLANEKLFF
d_gene: TRBD1
v_gene: TRBV20-1
abundance: .
j_gene: TRBJ1-4

CDR3nt: TGTGCCAGCAGTTCAAGGACTAGCGGGGCAGATACGCAGTATTTT
CDR3aa: CASSSRTSGADTQYF
d_gene: TRBD2
v_gene: TRBV6-2/TRBV6-3
abundance: few
j_gene: TRBJ2-3

CDR3nt: TGCAGCGTCGATGGGAGTCGGGGGAATCGGTACGAGCAGTACTTC
CDR3aa: CSVDGSRGNRYEQYF
d_gene: .
v_gene: TRBV29-1
abundance: .
j_gene: TRBJ2-7

CDR3nt: TGTGCCAGCAGACCCACCGGGACTAGCTATGAGCAGTTCTTC
CDR3aa: CASRPTGTSYEQFF
d_gene: TRBD2
v_gene: TRBV2
abundance: few
j_gene: TRBJ2-1